This passage covers 27 T cell receptor beta chains from one sample sequenced in a study of T cell repertoires in cytomegalovirus infection. TCRdb re-analysed the reads in MiXCR, keeping a single row per CDR3 protein. The repertoire holds around 740,000 distinct CDR3 sequences, with 35% to 45% as singletons. Sequenced: PBMCs. The receptors come from a human donor in good health (CMV status not recorded). Some clones in this sample may be carry-over from other donors' samples.

This clonotype was recorded only once. V gene TRBV23-1 combines with J gene TRBJ2-7; the match to TRBD2 covers 9 bases. TRBV23-1 carries the ORF label, with uncertain function. J lost 3 bases, V lost 4 bases, and 13 bases had no gene match. The CDR3 totals 17 residues. The DNA of the CDR3 is TGCGCCAGCAGTCCCCGGGAAGGCGGGGGGGGCAGCTACGAGCAGTACTTC. Its translation: CASSPREGGGGSYEQYF.

V and J are TRBV10-3 and TRBJ1-5, with D perhaps matching TRBD1 (5 bases). From germline, CDR1 is ENHRY and CDR2 SYGVKD. Trimming cost V 2 bases and J 5 bases, with 10 bases left between them. This CDR3 has 14 amino acids. The CDR3 DNA follows: TGTGCCATCAGTGAGATGGTGGGGGATCAGCCCCAGCATTTT. Amino acid sequence: CAISEMVGDQPQHF.

This clonotype has only a few counts. The rearrangement links TRBV12-3 or TRBV12-4 to TRBJ2-3; D ambiguous. Trimming cost V 3 bases and J 6 bases, with 10 bases left between them. There are 13 residues in the CDR3. Written as DNA, the CDR3 is TGTGCCAGCAGTTTCAGTAGAAAGGATACGCAGTATTTT. It yields the protein CASSFSRKDTQYF.

J is TRBJ1-5 and V is TRBV12-3 or TRBV12-4, with TRBD1 matching over 7 bases. The CDR3 sequence is 14 residues long. V was pared by 6 bases and J by 4 bases, with 6 bases of the junction left unmatched. CDR3 residues: CASRARDRNQPQHF. The CDR3 DNA sequence: TGTGCCAGCAGGGCCCGGGACAGAAATCAGCCCCAGCATTTT.

The J gene is TRBJ1-5, the V gene TRBV6-1; TRBD1 aligns across 10 bases. With 8 bases clipped from V and 3 bases from J, the junction kept 13 bases outside the gene matches. The CDR3 extends over 17 amino acids. In germline, CDR1 is MNHNS, CDR2 SASEGT. CDR3 DNA: TGTGCCAGCTGGAGAGGGGAGACAGGGGGCTACAATCAGCCCCAGCATTTT. This encodes CASWRGETGGYNQPQHF.

V is TRBV28 and J is TRBJ2-3; tentatively, D is TRBD2 (6 bases). Trimming left V 4 bases short and J 6 bases short, with 17 bases between. CDR3 length: 15 residues. Germline values: CDR1 MDHEN, CDR2 SYDVKM. The CDR3 is CASSWPSVGEDTQYF. CDR3 coding DNA: TGTGCCAGCAGTTGGCCTAGCGTGGGGGAGGATACGCAGTATTTT. Filled out from reference TRBV28 and TRBJ2-3, the complete variable domain reads DVKVTQSSRYLVKRTGEKVFLECVQDMDHENMFWYRQDPGLGLRLIYFSYDVKMKEKGDIPEGYSVSREKKERFSLILESASTNQTSMYLCASSWPSVGEDTQYFGPGTRLTVL.

The chain carries TRBV2 and TRBJ1-2, with 9 bases lining up with TRBD1. The germline V gene has CDR1 SNHLY and CDR2 FYNNEI. V gave up 6 bases and J gave up 8 bases; unmatched junction bases: 10. The CDR3 runs 14 residues. The CDR3 region has the DNA TGTGCCAGCAGACGGGACAGGGTTTTTTACGGCTACACCTTC. This translates into CASRRDRVFYGYTF.

This clonotype has at least ten counts. The chain carries TRBV7-2 and TRBJ2-5; 9 nucleotides line up with TRBD1. The CDR3 runs to 15 residues. Per germline, CDR1 SGHTA and CDR2 FQGNSA. V shed 5 bases and J 4 bases; nucleotides not matched to a gene: 8. The CDR3 DNA follows: TGTGCCAGCAGCAAGCCACAGGGGGCGCTAGAGACCCAGTACTTC. Translation gives CASSKPQGALETQYF.

V usage is TRBV28 and J usage is TRBJ1-1, with D perhaps TRBD1 (5 bases). V was pared by 8 bases and J by 4 bases, with 20 bases between. The length of the CDR3 is 15 residues. Germline lookup yields CDR1 MDHEN and CDR2 SYDVKM. This CDR3 is CASYTLTGRATEAFF. CDR3 in DNA: TGTGCCAGCTATACCCTCACTGGCAGGGCCACTGAAGCTTTCTTT.

This chain links TRBV18 with TRBJ1-1, with 9 positions matching TRBD1. Germline CDR1 reads KGHSH; CDR2 reads LQKENI. With 5 bases clipped from V and 4 bases from J, the junction kept 11 bases outside the gene matches. This CDR3 is 16 amino acids long. The CDR3 DNA reads as TGTGCCAGCTCATTCCGGGACAGGGTGCGTCGCACTGAAGCTTTCTTT. Translation gives CASSFRDRVRRTEAFF.

The CDR3 reads CASRKEGVGGAFF. The CDR3 DNA reads TGTGCCAGCAGAAAAGAGGGGGTTGGGGGCGCTTTCTTT. The chain couples TRBV28 to TRBJ1-1; maybe TRBD1 (6 bases). The germline V and J ends were trimmed by 6 bases and 11 bases, with 19 bases remaining between them. Germline lookup yields CDR1 MDHEN and CDR2 SYDVKM. This CDR3 has 13 amino acids.

The chain is built from TRBV6-8 and TRBJ1-3; D uncertain. CDR3 size: 16 residues. CDR1 MNHGY and CDR2 SAAAGT come from the germline V gene. Trimming left V 8 bases short and J 0 bases short, with 17 bases between. CDR3 in DNA: TGTGCCAGCTCCTCCCCCGGCCGCTACTCTGGAAACACCATATATTTT. Translation: CASSSPGRYSGNTIYF.

The chain recombines TRBV28 with TRBJ1-1; D is undetermined. Germline CDR1 MDHEN, CDR2 SYDVKM. CDR3 length: 14 amino acids. Trimming stripped 7 bases from V and 2 bases from J, with 14 bases between. CDR3 DNA sequence: TGTGCCAGCACCCTCCATTTAAGAAACACTGAAGCTTTCTTT. Encoded protein: CASTLHLRNTEAFF.

The V gene is TRBV28, the J gene TRBJ1-3, with a tentative D call TRBD1 (6 bases). CDR3 length equals 15 residues. CDR1 is MDHEN, CDR2 SYDVKM, per germline. V gave up 2 bases and J gave up 8 bases, with 16 bases separating them. DNA of the CDR3: TGTGCCAGCAGTTTACCACAGGGAAATGGGGACACCATATATTTT. Amino acids: CASSLPQGNGDTIYF.

V usage is TRBV19 and J usage is TRBJ1-5; TRBD1 matches at 8 bases. The J segment lost 5 bases and the V segment lost 3 bases, leaving 6 bases of the junction unmatched. This CDR3 spans 15 amino acids. The germline CDR1 and CDR2 sequences are LNHDA and SQIVND (reference sequence). The CDR3 DNA is TGTGCCAGTAGTATGGGCAGGGGGCAAGATCAGCCCCAGCATTTT. It codes for CASSMGRGQDQPQHF.

As to this clonotype: Given a much more abundant clone one base away, this may be a read error. In nucleotides, the CDR3 is TGTGCCAGCAGCGCAGGGACTAGCGGGGGCATAGATACGCAGTATTTT. Encoded protein: CASSAGTSGGIDTQYF. The chain joins TRBV7-6 to TRBJ2-3, with 14 bases identical to TRBD2. The length of the CDR3 is 16 residues. Germline CDR1 SGHVS, CDR2 FNYEAQ. V was pared by 5 bases and J by 5 bases, with 6 bases of the junction left unmatched.

To note about this clonotype: Compared with germline, one end of the junction differs, possibly owing to a read error. This chain joins TRBV19 and TRBJ2-3; D unresolved. Germline V lookup: CDR1 LNHDA, CDR2 SQIVND (reference sequence). This CDR3 contains 14 residues. CDR3 DNA sequence: TGTGACAGTAACCGTCAGAAAAGCACAGATACGCAGTATTTT. This gives the protein CDSNRQKSTDTQYF.

The chain employs TRBV2 and TRBJ1-6; D is ambiguous. The V gene lost 9 bases and the J gene lost 7 bases, with 10 bases spanning the gap. Germline assignment: CDR1 SNHLY and CDR2 FYNNEI. The CDR3 contains 12 residues. CDR3: CARRTENSPLHF. The DNA for the CDR3 is TGTGCCAGAAGGACGGAAAATTCACCCCTCCACTTT.

This clonotype was seen more than once but under ten times. This chain uses TRBV6-5 with TRBJ2-7, with 8 bases fitting TRBD1. J was trimmed by 7 bases and V by 6 bases; bases with no gene match: 8. This CDR3 is 13 amino acids long. CDR1 is MNHEY and CDR2 is SVGAGI in the germline V gene. The CDR3 loop is CASRKDRAGEQYF. CDR3 nucleotide sequence: TGTGCCAGCAGAAAGGACAGGGCTGGGGAGCAGTACTTC.

This chain uses TRBV29-1 with TRBJ1-1; no definite D call. V dropped 7 bases and J dropped 7 bases, with 13 bases sitting between them. The germline gives CDR1 SQVTM, CDR2 ANQGSEA. CDR3 length: 11 amino acids. Here the CDR3 reads CSAHPTFEAFF. The CDR3 DNA follows: TGCAGCGCCCACCCGACCTTTGAAGCTTTCTTT.

V and J are TRBV3-1 and TRBJ2-7; 11 bases match TRBD2. The CDR3 contains 15 residues. CDR1 is LGHDT and CDR2 is YNNKEL in the germline V gene (reference sequence). The J segment lost 12 bases and the V segment lost 4 bases, leaving 14 bases of the junction unmatched. Written as DNA, the CDR3 is TGTGCCAGCAGCCGCGATCCTCCGACTAGCGGGATCGTGTACTTC. Translated, it gives CASSRDPPTSGIVYF.

This clonotype was picked up a small number of times. The genes are TRBV12-3 or TRBV12-4 and TRBJ2-5, with D possibly matching TRBD2 (5 bases). The CDR3 sequence is 15 residues long. Trimming pared 7 bases from V and 4 bases from J, leaving 19 bases between. The CDR3 DNA reads as TGTGCCAGCAATATGGACGTCGGAGGTCGAGAGACCCAGTACTTC. Protein product: CASNMDVGGRETQYF.

The chain employs TRBV7-2 and TRBJ2-1; a possible D gene is TRBD2 (6 bases). The CDR3 length is 15 residues. V lost 1 base, J lost 6 bases, and 13 bases lay in between. Germline lookup yields CDR1 SGHTA and CDR2 FQGNSA. In DNA, the CDR3 is TGTGCCAGCAGCTTAGAGCGACTAGTAGGCAATGAGCAGTTCTTC. Its protein is CASSLERLVGNEQFF.

The CDR3 DNA reads as TGTGCCATCAGTGCGACAGGGCTGAATCAGCCCCAGCATTTT. It is translated as CAISATGLNQPQHF. The chain carries TRBV10-3 and TRBJ1-5; 7 nucleotides match TRBD1. This CDR3 region has 14 residues. J lost 4 bases, V lost 4 bases, and 4 bases had no gene match. Germline values: CDR1 ENHRY, CDR2 SYGVKD.

The chain joins TRBV6-4 to TRBJ2-7; D is possibly TRBD1 or TRBD2 (7 bases each). The germline V and J ends were trimmed by 5 bases and 7 bases, with 18 bases remaining between them. This CDR3 contains 14 residues. Germline V CDR1 and CDR2: MRHNA, SNTAGT. The CDR3 protein is CASSQLPGGGEQYF. Here the CDR3 DNA reads TGTGCCAGCAGTCAACTCCCAGGGGGGGGTGAGCAGTACTTC.

This clonotype has more than one count but fewer than ten. This sequence joins TRBV20-1 and TRBJ2-5; D might be TRBD2 (5 bases). V was trimmed by 6 bases and J by 5 bases, leaving 13 bases between them. The length of the CDR3 is 12 residues. Looked up from germline, CDR1 is DFQATT and CDR2 is SNEGSKA (reference sequence). The chain's CDR3 is CSAALREETQYF. CDR3 nucleotide sequence: TGCAGTGCGGCCTTGAGGGAGGAGACCCAGTACTTC.

This clonotype was found a few times. This chain joins TRBV6-2 or TRBV6-3 and TRBJ1-2; D not resolved. CDR1 is MNHEY, CDR2 SVGEGT, per germline. V was cut by 2 bases and J by 2 bases, with 6 bases left in between. This CDR3 is 13 amino acids long. CDR3 residues: CASSYGQNYGYTF. The CDR3 coding sequence is TGTGCCAGCAGTTACGGGCAGAACTATGGCTACACCTTC.